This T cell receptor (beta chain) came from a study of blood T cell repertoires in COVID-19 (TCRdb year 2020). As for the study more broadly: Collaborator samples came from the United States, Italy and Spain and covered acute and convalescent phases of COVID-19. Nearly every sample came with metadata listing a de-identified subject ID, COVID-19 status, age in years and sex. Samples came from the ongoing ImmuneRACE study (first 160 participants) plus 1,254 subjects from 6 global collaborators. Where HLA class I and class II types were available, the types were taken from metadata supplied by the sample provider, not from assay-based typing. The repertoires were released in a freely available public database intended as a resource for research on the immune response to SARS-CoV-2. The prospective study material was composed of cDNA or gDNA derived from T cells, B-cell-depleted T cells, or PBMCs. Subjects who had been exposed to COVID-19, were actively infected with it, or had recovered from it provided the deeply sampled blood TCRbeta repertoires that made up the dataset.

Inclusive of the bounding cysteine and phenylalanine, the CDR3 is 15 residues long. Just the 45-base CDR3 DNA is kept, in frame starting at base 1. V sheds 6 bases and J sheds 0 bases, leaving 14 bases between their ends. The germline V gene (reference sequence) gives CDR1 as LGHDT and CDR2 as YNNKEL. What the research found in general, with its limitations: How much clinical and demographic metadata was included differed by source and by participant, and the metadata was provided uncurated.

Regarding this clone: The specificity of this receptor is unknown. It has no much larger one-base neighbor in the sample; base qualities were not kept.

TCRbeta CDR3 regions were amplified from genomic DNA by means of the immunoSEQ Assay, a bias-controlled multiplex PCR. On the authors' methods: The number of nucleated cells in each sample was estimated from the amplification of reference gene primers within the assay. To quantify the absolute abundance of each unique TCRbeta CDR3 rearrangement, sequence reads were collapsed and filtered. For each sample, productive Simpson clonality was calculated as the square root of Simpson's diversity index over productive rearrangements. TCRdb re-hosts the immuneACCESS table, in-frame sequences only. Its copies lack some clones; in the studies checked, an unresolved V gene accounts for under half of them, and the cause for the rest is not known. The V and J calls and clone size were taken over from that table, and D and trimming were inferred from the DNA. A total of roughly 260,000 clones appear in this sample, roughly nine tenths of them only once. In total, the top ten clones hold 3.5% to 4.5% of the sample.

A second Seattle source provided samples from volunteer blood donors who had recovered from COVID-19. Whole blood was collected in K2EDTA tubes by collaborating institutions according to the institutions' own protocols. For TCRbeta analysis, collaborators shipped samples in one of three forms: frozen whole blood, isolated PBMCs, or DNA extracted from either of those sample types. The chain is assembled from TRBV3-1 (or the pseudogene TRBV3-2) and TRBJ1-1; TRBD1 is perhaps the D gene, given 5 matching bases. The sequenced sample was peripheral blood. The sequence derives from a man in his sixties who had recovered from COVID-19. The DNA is TGTGCCAGCAGGCTACAGGCCCCTATGAACACTGAAGCTTTCTTT. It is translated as CASRLQAPMNTEAFF.